This note documents a single T cell receptor beta chain sequence. This specimen comes from a study of blood T cell repertoires in COVID-19. Unmatched junction bases numbered 7, after V lost 1 base and J lost 5 bases. The CDR3 has 15 residues. Germline V gene sequence: CDR1 SQVTM, CDR2 ANQGSEA. The table came from immunoSEQ multiplex PCR; TCRdb's copy has only in-frame clones and leaves some out. The sample contains tens of thousands of clones, roughly 73% of which appear only once. The source of this sequence is a man aged 80 or over with acute or convalescent COVID-19. The J gene is TRBJ2-5, the V gene TRBV29-1; 10 nucleotides match TRBD1. Material: peripheral blood. The CDR3 region is CSVEVPDRGHETQYF. CDR3 nucleotides: TGCAGCGTTGAAGTCCCCGACAGGGGGCATGAGACCCAGTACTTC. Combining the CDR3 with reference TRBV29-1 and TRBJ2-5 gives the whole variable domain SAVISQKPSRDICQRGTSLTIQCQVDSQVTMMFWYRQQPGQSLTLIATANQGSEATYESGFVIDKFPISRPNLTFSTLTVSNMSPEDSSIYLCSVEVPDRGHETQYFGPGTRLLVL.